Listed here are 3 T cell receptor beta chains from one sample, sequenced in a study of cytomegalovirus exposure and HLA in healthy donors. PCR was performed using 60 Vbeta and 13 Jbeta primers. Measured with immunoSEQ multiplex PCR; TCRdb has only the in-frame clones, and not every one. The table has hundreds of thousands of clones, around 64% seen once. Sequences were obtained from PBMCs. Source of these receptors: a man aged 35 to 55 in good health and CMV-seropositive.

V is TRBV7-2 and J is TRBJ1-6; 8 bases map to TRBD1. CDR1 is SGHTA and CDR2 is FQGNSA in the germline V gene. V lost 5 bases to trimming and J lost 11 bases; unmatched junction nucleotides: 11. CDR3 length: 15 amino acids. This CDR3 reads CASSRATGESPPLHF. The DNA for the CDR3 is TGTGCCAGCAGCCGGGCGACAGGGGAGAGCCCACCCCTCCACTTT.

This clone has a single count. Germline is not matched at one junction end, which may reflect a read error. J is TRBJ1-1 and V is TRBV27; 7 positions match TRBD1. CDR3 length: 13 residues. Germline lookup yields CDR1 MNHEY and CDR2 SMNVEV (reference sequence). CDR3 DNA: TGTGCCAGCCACCGACAGGGTAACACTGTAGCTTTCTTT. It specifies CASHRQGNTVAFF.

This clone was recorded a few times. The CDR3, as DNA: TGCGCCAGCAGACCCACCAGGGACACTGAAGCTTTCTTT. Amino acid sequence: CASRPTRDTEAFF. This chain joins TRBV5-1 and TRBJ1-1, with a possible D match to TRBD1 (5 bases). This CDR3 is 13 amino acids long. Germline CDR1 SGHRS, CDR2 YFSETQ. V dropped 5 bases and J dropped 3 bases, with 11 bases sitting between them.